These 9 T cell receptor beta chains came from one sample sequenced in a study of shared clonotypes between healthy human individuals. The assay was immunoSEQ multiplex PCR, and TCRdb's table has in-frame clones only and misses some. The data show hundreds of thousands of clones, roughly three quarters seen once. Material for sequencing was PBMCs. Receptors were obtained from a woman aged 35 to 49 in good health. Some clones in this sample may be carry-over from other donors' samples.

The J gene is TRBJ2-5, the V gene TRBV5-1, with D hard to call. There are 14 residues in the CDR3. V was pared by 4 bases and J by 4 bases, with 14 bases between. CDR1 SGHRS and CDR2 YFSETQ come from the germline V gene. This CDR3 is CASSQTTRTETQYF. The CDR3 region has the DNA TGCGCCAGCAGCCAAACGACTCGGACAGAGACCCAGTACTTC.

This clone was seen repeatedly, ten times or more. Other DNA sequences in the same sample also yield this CDR3. This sequence joins TRBV15 and TRBJ2-7; no reliable D call. V lost 1 base to trimming and J lost 1 base, with 5 bases between them. CDR3 length equals 13 residues. Germline V CDR1 and CDR2: LNHNV, YYDKDF (reference sequence). CDR3 sequence reads: CATSRAGSYEQYF. The CDR3 coding sequence is TGTGCCACCAGCAGAGCCGGTTCCTACGAGCAGTACTTC.

This clone was seen only once. This chain joins TRBV28 and TRBJ2-5, with TRBD1 identical over 9 bases. Per the germline V gene, CDR1 is MDHEN and CDR2 is SYDVKM. CDR3 length equals 15 residues. V lost 8 bases and J lost 4; bases outside the gene matches: 11. For the CDR3, the DNA is TGTGCCAGCCGCTGGGACAGGGAGTTTGGAGAGACCCAGTACTTC. Its translation: CASRWDREFGETQYF.

The table lists this clone with a few counts. This sample also contains other DNA sequences that code for the same CDR3. V is TRBV5-1 and J is TRBJ2-3, with 7 bases aligning to TRBD2. Germline V gene data show CDR1 as SGHRS and CDR2 as YFSETQ. V lost 1 base to trimming and J lost 0 bases; unmatched junction nucleotides: 2. The CDR3 loop spans 15 amino acids. Written as DNA, the CDR3 is TGCGCCAGCAGCTTGACTAGCGCTAGCACAGATACGCAGTATTTT. Translated, it gives CASSLTSASTDTQYF.

The chain links TRBV6-5 to TRBJ1-2, with 7 bases aligning to TRBD1. V shed 2 bases, J shed 7 bases, and the junction held 4 bases outside the gene matches. Germline assignment: CDR1 MNHEY and CDR2 SVGAGI. The CDR3 consists of 13 residues. For the CDR3, the DNA is TGTGCCAGCAGTTACGCGACAGGGTCTGGCTACACCTTC. This codes for CASSYATGSGYTF.

This clone came up a few times. V usage is TRBV4-3 and J usage is TRBJ2-2; 7 positions agree with TRBD1. With V trimmed by 0 bases and J by 7 bases, 5 bases remained unmatched. CDR1 is LGHNA, CDR2 YSLEER, per germline. CDR3 length equals 15 residues. CDR3 DNA: TGCGCCAGCAGCCAAGATCACAGGGGTGGCGGGGAGCTGTTTTTT. Translation gives CASSQDHRGGGELFF.

The chain employs TRBV18 and TRBJ2-3; D is perhaps TRBD2 (6 bases). Germline V CDR1 and CDR2: KGHSH, LQKENI. Trimming pared 3 bases from V and 4 bases from J, leaving 8 bases between. The CDR3 has 13 residues. CDR3 sequence reads: CASSPAGPDTQYF. The CDR3 DNA sequence: TGTGCCAGCTCACCGGCGGGACCAGATACGCAGTATTTT.

The gene calls are TRBV19 and TRBJ1-1; D is unresolved. CDR3 length: 13 amino acids. Trimming left V 7 bases short and J 1 base short, with 10 bases between. Germline V gene lookup returns CDR1 LNHDA and CDR2 SQIVND (reference sequence). This CDR3 reads CASTLTENTEAFF. The CDR3 DNA reads as TGTGCCAGTACCCTCACAGAGAACACTGAAGCTTTCTTT.

This clone was counted once. At the DNA level, this CDR3 is encoded by other sequences in the same sample as well. The gene calls are TRBV7-9 and TRBJ2-5; D is undetermined. This CDR3 region has 12 residues. Trimming took 3 bases from V and 5 from J, leaving 7 bases between them. Germline V lookup: CDR1 SEHNR, CDR2 FQNEAQ (reference sequence). CDR3 coding DNA: TGTGCCAGCAGCTTGCTAGGGGAGACCCAGTACTTC. Its translation is CASSLLGETQYF. Variable domain in full (rest from reference TRBV7-9 and TRBJ2-5): DTGVSQNPRHKITKRGQNVTFRCDPISEHNRLYWYRQTLGQGPEFLTYFQNEAQLEKSRLLSDRFSAERPKGSFSTLEIQRTEQGDSAMYLCASSLLGETQYFGPGTRLLVL.